Below, 24 T cell receptor beta chains from the same sample are listed, as sequenced in a study of blood T cell repertoires in COVID-19. Profiled with immunoSEQ multiplex PCR; TCRdb holds only in-frame clones, not every one. Among roughly 250,000 clones, roughly 80% were seen once, and the ten largest hold 15% to 18%. What was sequenced was peripheral blood. All receptors come from a person in their 70s with COVID-19, enrolled during active disease.

This clone was seen once. This rearrangement joins TRBV7-2 to TRBJ2-3, with D tentatively TRBD1 (6 bases). CDR3 size: 14 residues. The germline gives CDR1 SGHTA, CDR2 FQGNSA. Trimming took 5 bases from V and 2 from J, leaving 11 bases between them. The CDR3 nucleotides are TGTGCCAGCAGCCCTACAGGGCACACAGATACGCAGTATTTT. Its protein product is CASSPTGHTDTQYF.

The count of this clone is one. V is TRBV18 and J is TRBJ1-2; possibly TRBD1 for D (5 bases). V lost 3 bases to trimming and J lost 4 bases, with 12 bases between them. The CDR3 has 14 residues. Germline-derived CDR1 and CDR2 are KGHSH and LQKENI. CDR3 in amino acids: CASSPTDGPYGYTF. The DNA of the CDR3 is TGTGCCAGCTCACCGACAGACGGTCCCTATGGCTACACCTTC.

This clone has a single count. This chain connects TRBV15 to TRBJ2-6; possibly TRBD1 for D (6 bases). The CDR3 loop spans 14 amino acids. Germline CDR1 LNHNV, CDR2 YYDKDF (reference sequence). V was shortened by 7 bases and J by 1 base, with 8 bases between the two germline ends. CDR3 coding DNA: TGTGCCACCACACAGGGTTCTGGGGCCAACGTCCTGACTTTC. Its protein is CATTQGSGANVLTF. Combining the CDR3 with reference TRBV15 and TRBJ2-6 gives the whole variable domain DAMVIQNPRYQVTQFGKPVTLSCSQTLNHNVMYWYQQKSSQAPKLLFHYYDKDFNNEADTPDNFQSRRPNTSFCFLDIRSPGLGDTAMYLCATTQGSGANVLTFGAGSRLTVL.

The J gene is TRBJ1-1, the V gene TRBV12-3 or TRBV12-4; D might be TRBD1 (6 bases). The CDR3 runs 13 residues. V was cut by 6 bases and J by 1 base, with 9 bases left in between. CDR3 bases: TGTGCCAGCAGAGCAGGGGCGAACACTGAAGCTTTCTTT. This encodes CASRAGANTEAFF.

The rearrangement joins TRBV5-1 to TRBJ2-1; a weak D match, TRBD2 (6 bases). CDR1 SGHRS and CDR2 YFSETQ come from the germline V gene. The CDR3 contains 16 residues. Trimming removed 0 bases at V and 1 base at J, with 11 bases between. The CDR3 sequence is CASSLALGLSYNEQFF. As DNA, the CDR3 is TGCGCCAGCAGCTTGGCCTTGGGACTTTCCTACAATGAGCAGTTCTTC.

This sequence joins TRBV29-1 and TRBJ2-4; D gene uncertain. With 6 bases removed from V and 5 bases from J, the gap between germline ends came to 5 bases. CDR1 is SQVTM and CDR2 is ANQGSEA in the germline V gene. There are 10 residues in the CDR3. Here the CDR3 reads CSVAENIQYF. Written as DNA, the CDR3 is TGCAGCGTGGCCGAAAACATTCAGTACTTC.

As regards this clone: Additional DNA sequences in this sample encode the identical CDR3. The chain carries TRBV3-1 (or the pseudogene TRBV3-2) and TRBJ2-3; weak D call: TRBD2 (6 bases). Germline CDR1 is LGHDT and CDR2 is YNNKEL (reference sequence). CDR3 length: 14 amino acids. The V and J ends lost 4 bases and 1 base respectively, with 9 bases between them. CDR3 amino acids: CASSRSGGTDTQYF. In DNA, the CDR3 is TGTGCCAGCAGCCGCTCGGGGGGCACAGATACGCAGTATTTT.

The rearrangement links TRBV5-1 to TRBJ2-7; the match to TRBD2 covers 7 bases. V shed 5 bases and J 3 bases; nucleotides not matched to a gene: 2. The V gene's germline CDR1 is SGHRS and CDR2 YFSETQ. CDR3 length equals 12 residues. This chain's CDR3 is CASSWEGYEQYF. CDR3 sequence (DNA): TGCGCCAGCAGTTGGGAGGGCTACGAGCAGTACTTC. Full variable domain (outside the CDR3, taken from reference TRBV5-1 and TRBJ2-7): KAGVTQTPRYLIKTRGQQVTLSCSPISGHRSVSWYQQTPGQGLQFLFEYFSETQRNKGNFPGRFSGRQFSNSRSEMNVSTLELGDSALYLCASSWEGYEQYFGPGTRLTVT.

The chain combines TRBV6-5 with TRBJ2-7, with D possibly being TRBD2 (6 bases). V was shortened by 6 bases and J by 6 bases, with 18 bases between the two germline ends. The CDR3 sequence is 14 residues long. The germline gives CDR1 MNHEY, CDR2 SVGAGI. CDR3 coding DNA: TGTGCCAGCAGCGTTTCGACGCTGCGGGGCGAGCAGTACTTC. Amino acids: CASSVSTLRGEQYF.

The J gene is TRBJ1-1, the V gene TRBV7-8, with D possibly TRBD1 on 6 matching bases. Germline CDR1 is SGHVS and CDR2 is FQNEAQ. The CDR3 spans 15 residues. V gave up 5 bases and J gave up 4 bases, with 17 bases separating them. CDR3 protein: CASSQHRDRATEAFF. The CDR3, as DNA: TGTGCCAGCAGCCAACACAGGGATCGGGCCACTGAAGCTTTCTTT.

The chain uses TRBV9 and TRBJ2-7, with D perhaps TRBD2 (5 bases). With 1 base removed from V and 5 bases from J, the gap between germline ends came to 13 bases. Germline V gene data show CDR1 as SGDLS and CDR2 as YYNGEE. This CDR3 contains 14 residues. Written as DNA, the CDR3 is TGTGCCAGCAGCGTATCGTCGGGGAACCACGAGCAGTACTTC. Encoded protein: CASSVSSGNHEQYF.

V and J are TRBV7-9 and TRBJ1-4; 9 bases align to TRBD1. This CDR3 spans 14 amino acids. With 1 base clipped from V and 10 bases from J, the junction kept 4 bases outside the gene matches. Germline V CDR1 and CDR2: SEHNR, FQNEAQ (reference sequence). The CDR3 loop is CASSLVGQGGKLFF. The DNA of the CDR3 is TGTGCCAGCAGCTTAGTGGGACAGGGAGGAAAACTGTTTTTT. Full variable domain (rest looked up from reference TRBV7-9 and TRBJ1-4): DTGVSQNPRHKITKRGQNVTFRCDPISEHNRLYWYRQTLGQGPEFLTYFQNEAQLEKSRLLSDRFSAERPKGSFSTLEIQRTEQGDSAMYLCASSLVGQGGKLFFGSGTQLSVL.

The rearrangement links TRBV27 to TRBJ1-2; perhaps TRBD1 as D (6 bases). V was shortened by 2 bases and J by 3 bases, with 13 bases between the two germline ends. CDR3 length equals 15 residues. Germline V gene lookup returns CDR1 MNHEY and CDR2 SMNVEV (reference sequence). CDR3 nucleotides: TGTGCCAGCAGTTTAGGTACAGGGCGAGACTATGGCTACACCTTC. It codes for CASSLGTGRDYGYTF.

The V gene is TRBV2, the J gene TRBJ1-4; 7 bases align to TRBD1. Germline assignment: CDR1 SNHLY and CDR2 FYNNEI. The CDR3 consists of 17 residues. J lost 0 bases, V lost 9 bases, and 13 bases had no gene match. The CDR3 region is CASRTGRVPATNEKLFF. The CDR3 nucleotides are TGTGCCAGTAGGACAGGCCGAGTTCCTGCAACTAATGAAAAACTGTTTTTT.

The chain links TRBV10-3 to TRBJ2-7, with D tentatively TRBD2 (6 bases). V was pared by 2 bases and J by 3 bases, with 14 bases between. In germline, CDR1 is ENHRY, CDR2 SYGVKD. The CDR3 is 15 residues long. The CDR3 loop is CAISEGVAVGYEQYF. The CDR3 nucleotides read TGTGCCATCAGTGAGGGGGTAGCGGTGGGCTACGAGCAGTACTTC.

This chain links TRBV9 with TRBJ2-7; 7 bases are shared with TRBD1. V shed 3 bases, J shed 0 bases, and the junction held 3 bases outside the gene matches. The CDR3 runs to 14 residues. Germline V gives CDR1 SGDLS, CDR2 YYNGEE. CDR3 coding DNA: TGTGCCAGCAGCGCGGGACAGAGCTCCTACGAGCAGTACTTC. Encoded protein: CASSAGQSSYEQYF.

The V and J genes are TRBV7-2 and TRBJ2-7, with 9 bases aligning to TRBD1. Germline CDR1 reads SGHTA; CDR2 reads FQGNSA. J gave up 2 bases and V 8 bases, and 7 bases lay outside the gene matches. This CDR3 is 14 amino acids long. The CDR3 region has the DNA TGTGCCAGCGGAGCGGACAGGGGCCCCTACGAGCAGTACTTC. Translating it yields CASGADRGPYEQYF. Using reference TRBV7-2 and TRBJ2-7 for the parts outside the CDR3, the full variable domain is GAGVSQSPSNKVTEKGKDVELRCDPISGHTALYWYRQSLGQGLEFLIYFQGNSAPDKSGLPSDRFSAERTGGSVSTLTIQRTQQEDSAVYLCASGADRGPYEQYFGPGTRLTVT.

This rearrangement joins TRBV5-6 to TRBJ1-1; D might be TRBD1 (5 bases). The CDR3 is made up of 14 amino acids. V dropped 4 bases and J dropped 3 bases, with 13 bases sitting between them. Germline assignment: CDR1 SGHDT and CDR2 YYEEEE. The CDR3 DNA reads TGTGCCAGCAGCCGACGGGGGGTAGACACTGAAGCTTTCTTT. Protein: CASSRRGVDTEAFF.

The chain couples TRBV5-1 to TRBJ1-1; D not resolved. Germline assignment: CDR1 SGHRS and CDR2 YFSETQ. Trimming left V 5 bases short and J 0 bases short, with 8 bases between. This CDR3 region has 13 residues. The CDR3 loop is CASSSLLNTEAFF. As DNA, the CDR3 is TGCGCCAGCAGTTCCCTACTGAACACTGAAGCTTTCTTT.

CDR3 in amino acids: CSASVTGWGYGYTF. The CDR3 DNA follows: TGCAGTGCTAGTGTCACAGGGTGGGGGTATGGCTACACCTTC. This chain joins TRBV20-1 and TRBJ1-2; perhaps TRBD1 as D (6 bases). Trimming stripped 3 bases from V and 5 bases from J, with 16 bases between. The germline CDR1 and CDR2 sequences are DFQATT and SNEGSKA (reference sequence). The CDR3 contains 14 residues.

The CDR3 is CASSLDIRTNEKLFF. DNA of the CDR3: TGTGCCAGCAGCTTGGACATACGAACTAATGAAAAACTGTTTTTT. The chain couples TRBV7-9 to TRBJ1-4; a possible D gene is TRBD1 (5 bases). The ends were cut back, 3 bases at V and 1 base at J, with 9 bases in the middle. Germline V CDR1 and CDR2: SEHNR, FQNEAQ (reference sequence). The CDR3 sequence is 15 residues long. Full variable domain (outside the CDR3, taken from reference TRBV7-9 and TRBJ1-4): DTGVSQNPRHKITKRGQNVTFRCDPISEHNRLYWYRQTLGQGPEFLTYFQNEAQLEKSRLLSDRFSAERPKGSFSTLEIQRTEQGDSAMYLCASSLDIRTNEKLFFGSGTQLSVL.

The chain uses TRBV9 and TRBJ1-1; no reliable D call. Trimming took off 0 bases at V and 1 base at J, with 7 bases between the two ends. The CDR3 loop spans 14 amino acids. CDR1 is SGDLS, CDR2 YYNGEE, per germline. The CDR3 spells CASSVGARNTEAFF. In DNA, the CDR3 is TGTGCCAGCAGCGTAGGGGCCCGGAACACTGAAGCTTTCTTT.

The V and J genes are TRBV6-5 and TRBJ2-2; the match to TRBD1 covers 10 bases. Germline trimming cut 6 bases from V and 4 bases from J; bases unmatched to any gene: 5. Germline assignment: CDR1 MNHEY and CDR2 SVGAGI. CDR3 length equals 15 residues. CDR3 coding DNA: TGTGCCAGCAGCTACGGACAGGGGGTCACCGGGGAGCTGTTTTTT. Translation gives CASSYGQGVTGELFF.

The V gene is TRBV30, the J gene TRBJ1-5, with D uncertain. Trimming removed 5 bases at V and 0 bases at J, with 14 bases between. The germline CDR1 and CDR2 sequences are GTSNPN and SVGIG (reference sequence). The CDR3 has 15 residues. The chain's CDR3 is CAWGRTSNSNQPQHF. The DNA for the CDR3 is TGTGCCTGGGGGAGAACGTCGAATAGCAATCAGCCCCAGCATTTT.